A selection of T cell receptor beta chains follows, all from one sample in a study of response to subunit inactivated influenza vaccine. Via MiXCR, TCRdb re-called the RT-PCR reads, giving one row per CDR3 protein. The sample holds 650,000 to 800,000 distinct CDR3 sequences; less than 20% are singletons and the top ten take approximately 10%. The sequencing here drew on PBMCs from blood, taken about 5 days after vaccination. The receptors were sampled from a man between 50 and 59 years old who received an inactivated influenza vaccine. Each CDR3 is given with its conserved first and last residue. Fields, in order: clone size, J gene, D gene, V gene, CDR3 protein, CDR3 DNA. A D gene is named only where the DNA matches it firmly. Expanded clones are given a class, and other clones once, few, many or no size at all.

size: -
J: TRBJ2-7
D: -
V: TRBV4-2
CDR3: CASSQGGASEQYF
DNA: TGTGCCAGCAGCCAAGGAGGGGCTTCCGAGCAGTACTTC

size: many
J: TRBJ2-1
D: TRBD2
V: TRBV12-3/TRBV12-4
CDR3: CASSLTSGGEQFF
DNA: TGTGCCAGCAGTTTAACATCGGGGGGTGAGCAGTTCTTC

size: few
J: TRBJ2-5
D: -
V: TRBV18
CDR3: CASSPPGAPQTQYF
DNA: TGTGCCAGCTCACCACCAGGCGCCCCTCAGACCCAGTACTTC

size: many
J: TRBJ2-7
D: TRBD1
V: TRBV10-3
CDR3: CAISPGGGQSRYEQYF
DNA: TGTGCCATCAGCCCAGGGGGTGGTCAGTCCAGGTACGAGCAGTACTTC

size: few
J: TRBJ2-7
D: -
V: TRBV5-1
CDR3: CASSLEWGAGYEQYF
DNA: TGCGCCAGCAGCTTGGAGTGGGGTGCAGGTTACGAGCAGTACTTC

size: many
J: TRBJ1-4
D: -
V: TRBV7-9
CDR3: CASSLTEKLFF
DNA: TGTGCCAGCAGCTTAACTGAAAAACTGTTTTTT

size: -
J: TRBJ2-1
D: -
V: TRBV7-2
CDR3: CASSLIQRAEQFF
DNA: TGTGCCAGCAGCTTAATACAAAGGGCTGAGCAGTTCTTC

size: few
J: TRBJ2-2
D: TRBD2
V: TRBV3-1
CDR3: CASSHPTGRGAGELFF
DNA: TGTGCCAGCAGCCACCCCACAGGTCGGGGGGCCGGGGAGCTGTTTTTT

size: many
J: TRBJ2-7
D: TRBD1
V: TRBV5-1
CDR3: CASSIWDRNYEQYF
DNA: TGCGCCAGCAGTATATGGGACAGGAACTACGAGCAGTACTTC

size: few
J: TRBJ1-1
D: TRBD1
V: TRBV7-2
CDR3: CASSLGQQSTEAFF
DNA: TGTGCCAGCAGCCTGGGACAGCAGAGTACTGAAGCTTTCTTT

size: few
J: TRBJ2-1
D: -
V: TRBV20-1
CDR3: CSARVGLPQFF
DNA: TGCAGTGCTAGAGTAGGGCTGCCGCAGTTCTTC

size: few
J: TRBJ2-7
D: -
V: TRBV20-1
CDR3: CSATGVPSYEQYF
DNA: TGCAGTGCTACTGGGGTTCCCTCCTACGAGCAGTACTTC

size: -
J: TRBJ2-1
D: -
V: TRBV6-2/TRBV6-3
CDR3: CASSSRQASSYNEQFF
DNA: TGTGCCAGCAGTTCCCGACAGGCTAGCTCCTACAATGAGCAGTTCTTC

size: -
J: TRBJ2-3
D: -
V: TRBV10-3
CDR3: CAISEGGRTDTQYF
DNA: TGTGCCATCAGTGAGGGGGGGCGGACAGATACGCAGTATTTT

size: few
J: TRBJ2-5
D: TRBD1
V: TRBV7-9
CDR3: CASRSNWDREYF
DNA: TGTGCCAGCAGGTCTAACTGGGACAGGGAGTACTTC

size: few
J: TRBJ1-1
D: -
V: TRBV4-3
CDR3: CASTPSGGLQNTEAFF
DNA: TGCGCCAGCACCCCTTCGGGGGGCCTCCAAAACACTGAAGCTTTCTTT

size: few
J: TRBJ2-2
D: -
V: TRBV12-3/TRBV12-4
CDR3: CASSPAVVGELFF
DNA: TGTGCCAGCAGCCCCGCGGTAGTCGGGGAGCTGTTTTTT

size: -
J: TRBJ2-4
D: -
V: TRBV7-9
CDR3: CASSLAREQNIQYF
DNA: TGTGCCAGCAGCTTAGCCAGGGAGCAAAACATTCAGTACTTC

size: many
J: TRBJ2-7
D: TRBD1
V: TRBV4-3
CDR3: CASSQGTGGLTHFMRQYF
DNA: TGCGCCAGCAGCCAAGGGACAGGGGGCCTCACCCACTTTATGAGGCAGTACTTC

size: few
J: TRBJ1-5
D: -
V: TRBV10-2
CDR3: CASSESRNQPQHF
DNA: TGCGCCAGCAGTGAGTCGAGAAATCAGCCCCAGCATTTT

size: few
J: TRBJ2-1
D: -
V: TRBV20-1
CDR3: CSARDGGGRYNEQFF
DNA: TGCAGTGCTAGAGATGGGGGGGGGCGCTACAATGAGCAGTTCTTC

size: few
J: TRBJ2-5
D: TRBD2
V: TRBV20-1
CDR3: CSAETHPREGRETQYF
DNA: TGCAGTGCGGAAACTCACCCCCGGGAGGGCCGAGAGACCCAGTACTTC

size: few
J: TRBJ2-7
D: TRBD2
V: TRBV2
CDR3: CASLPGTSHYEQYF
DNA: TGTGCCTCGCTACCCGGGACTAGCCACTACGAGCAGTACTTC

size: few
J: TRBJ2-1
D: TRBD2
V: TRBV15
CDR3: CATSRSGGARSYNEQFF
DNA: TGTGCCACCAGCCGTAGCGGGGGGGCCCGCTCCTACAATGAGCAGTTCTTC

size: -
J: TRBJ2-7
D: -
V: TRBV4-2
CDR3: CASSQVPASYEQYF
DNA: TGTGCCAGCAGCCAAGTCCCCGCGAGCTACGAGCAGTACTTC

size: few
J: TRBJ2-3
D: TRBD2
V: TRBV9
CDR3: CASSVPGLAGADTQYF
DNA: TGTGCCAGCAGCGTACCAGGACTAGCGGGAGCGGATACGCAGTATTTT

size: few
J: TRBJ2-7
D: -
V: TRBV6-5
CDR3: CASSHPRGSEYEQYF
DNA: TGTGCCAGCAGTCACCCCAGGGGCAGCGAGTACGAGCAGTACTTC

size: -
J: TRBJ2-3
D: -
V: TRBV15
CDR3: CATSRALDTQYF
DNA: TGTGCCACCAGCAGAGCTTTAGATACGCAGTATTTT

size: many
J: TRBJ1-1
D: TRBD1
V: TRBV4-1
CDR3: CASSSLYRDREAFF
DNA: TGCGCCAGCAGCTCCTTATACCGGGACAGGGAAGCTTTCTTT

size: -
J: TRBJ1-4
D: TRBD1
V: TRBV6-1
CDR3: CASNTLRGPREKLFF
DNA: TGTGCCAGCAATACCCTCAGGGGGCCTAGGGAAAAACTGTTTTTT

size: few
J: TRBJ2-7
D: TRBD2
V: TRBV4-2
CDR3: CASSPFSGRGAYEQYF
DNA: TGTGCCAGCAGCCCCTTTAGCGGGAGAGGGGCCTACGAGCAGTACTTC

size: few
J: TRBJ1-2
D: TRBD1
V: TRBV4-3
CDR3: CASSLSDRASNYGYTF
DNA: TGCGCCAGCAGCTTAAGCGACAGGGCATCTAACTATGGCTACACCTTC

size: few
J: TRBJ2-5
D: -
V: TRBV5-1
CDR3: CASSSQTGPGETQYF
DNA: TGCGCCAGCAGCTCCCAGACAGGACCGGGAGAGACCCAGTACTTC

size: -
J: TRBJ2-7
D: -
V: TRBV28
CDR3: CASSLLAETYEQYF
DNA: TGTGCCAGCAGTTTACTGGCGGAAACCTACGAGCAGTACTTC

size: once
J: TRBJ1-2
D: -
V: TRBV30
CDR3: CAWSRRGYGYTF
DNA: TGTGCCTGGAGTCGCAGGGGTTATGGCTACACCTTC

size: few
J: TRBJ2-2
D: -
V: TRBV5-1
CDR3: CASSLVVGTGELFF
DNA: TGCGCCAGCAGCTTGGTTGTGGGCACCGGGGAGCTGTTTTTT

size: -
J: TRBJ2-7
D: TRBD1
V: TRBV5-4
CDR3: CASSLAGQGDEQYF
DNA: TGTGCCAGCAGCTTGGCAGGTCAGGGGGACGAGCAGTACTTC

size: few
J: TRBJ2-3
D: -
V: TRBV20-1
CDR3: CSAREEQPRQYF
DNA: TGCAGTGCTAGAGAAGAGCAGCCCAGGCAGTATTTT

size: -
J: TRBJ2-5
D: TRBD1
V: TRBV6-2/TRBV6-3
CDR3: CASSRGTGGKETQYF
DNA: TGTGCCAGCAGCAGAGGGACAGGGGGCAAGGAGACCCAGTACTTC

size: few
J: TRBJ2-2
D: -
V: TRBV10-1
CDR3: CASSERRGDTGELFF
DNA: TGCGCCAGCAGTGAGCGGCGAGGGGACACCGGGGAGCTGTTTTTT

size: -
J: TRBJ1-1
D: TRBD1
V: TRBV20-1
CDR3: CSARQLGQKNTEAFF
DNA: TGCAGTGCTAGGCAGCTGGGACAGAAAAACACTGAAGCTTTCTTT

size: -
J: TRBJ2-5
D: -
V: TRBV5-1
CDR3: CASSQGHDRETQYF
DNA: TGCGCCAGCAGCCAGGGACACGATCGAGAGACCCAGTACTTC